The rows below give T cell receptor beta chains drawn from one sample of a study of T cell repertoires in cytomegalovirus infection. No antigen has been identified for these receptors. TCRdb reanalysed the reads using MiXCR and keeps one entry per CDR3 protein. This sample has over 120,000 distinct CDR3 sequences, with 25% to 35% found just once. The sequenced sample was CD8+ T cells from cultured PBMCs, obtained from culture after CMV antigen stimulation. The receptors here all came from a human donor in good health (CMV status not recorded). Some clones in this sample may be carry-over from other donors' samples. CDR3s include the opening cysteine and the closing phenylalanine or tryptophan. D genes are given only for firm matches. Part of the rows lack a size; the others show once, few, many or a class for expanded clones.

size: few
length: 11
V: TRBV5-1
D: NA
J: TRBJ2-7
CDR3: CASSSNYEQYF
DNA: TGCGCCAGCAGCAGCAACTACGAGCAGTACTTC

size: few
length: 15
V: TRBV12-3/TRBV12-4
D: TRBD1
J: TRBJ2-1
CDR3: CASSFGDSAYNEQFF
DNA: TGTGCCAGCAGTTTTGGGGACAGCGCCTACAATGAGCAGTTCTTC

size: NA
length: 16
V: TRBV4-1
D: TRBD2
J: TRBJ2-2
CDR3: CASSQRRGVNTGELFF
DNA: TGCGCCAGCAGCCAACGGCGGGGGGTTAACACCGGGGAGCTGTTTTTT

size: NA
length: 10
V: TRBV2
D: NA
J: TRBJ2-1
CDR3: CASQGNEQFF
DNA: TGTGCCAGTCAGGGGAATGAGCAGTTCTTC

size: many
length: 14
V: TRBV12-3/TRBV12-4
D: NA
J: TRBJ1-1
CDR3: CASSLTGRGTEAFF
DNA: TGTGCCAGCAGTCTCACAGGTAGGGGTACTGAAGCTTTCTTT

size: few
length: 15
V: TRBV27
D: NA
J: TRBJ1-5
CDR3: CASSSGPTGRQPQHF
DNA: TGTGCCAGCAGTTCGGGGCCGACTGGGAGACAGCCCCAGCATTTT

size: NA
length: 13
V: TRBV12-3/TRBV12-4
D: NA
J: TRBJ1-5
CDR3: CASSFMGNQPQHF
DNA: TGTGCCAGCAGTTTCATGGGCAATCAGCCCCAGCATTTT

size: NA
length: 12
V: TRBV7-3
D: NA
J: TRBJ2-1
CDR3: CASSTWSNVQFF
DNA: TGTGCCAGCAGCACCTGGAGCAATGTGCAGTTCTTC

size: NA
length: 13
V: TRBV28
D: TRBD1
J: TRBJ1-2
CDR3: CASSLDRAGGYTF
DNA: TGTGCCAGCAGTTTAGACAGGGCGGGAGGCTACACCTTC

size: few
length: 15
V: TRBV6-5
D: TRBD1
J: TRBJ1-5
CDR3: CASSTRQGSNQPQHF
DNA: TGTGCCAGCAGTACTCGACAGGGTAGCAATCAGCCCCAGCATTTT

size: few
length: 14
V: TRBV19
D: NA
J: TRBJ1-5
CDR3: CASTPVRDNQPQHF
DNA: TGTGCCAGTACCCCAGTAAGAGACAATCAGCCCCAGCATTTT

size: NA
length: 11
V: TRBV6-2/TRBV6-3
D: NA
J: TRBJ1-2
CDR3: CASSYGRYYTF
DNA: TGTGCCAGCAGTTACGGCAGATACTACACCTTC

size: few
length: 17
V: TRBV4-1
D: TRBD1
J: TRBJ2-1
CDR3: CASSQDLHRGPYNEQFF
DNA: TGCGCCAGCAGCCAAGATCTTCACAGGGGGCCCTACAATGAGCAGTTCTTC

size: NA
length: 16
V: TRBV11-1
D: TRBD1
J: TRBJ2-7
CDR3: CASSLADRGQTDEQYF
DNA: TGTGCCAGCAGCTTAGCTGACAGGGGGCAAACTGACGAGCAGTACTTC

size: NA
length: 14
V: TRBV20-1
D: NA
J: TRBJ1-5
CDR3: CSARDWAGDQPQHF
DNA: TGCAGTGCTAGAGATTGGGCAGGGGATCAGCCCCAGCATTTT

size: few
length: 14
V: TRBV15
D: NA
J: TRBJ1-6
CDR3: CATSRGGVNSPLHF
DNA: TGTGCCACCAGCAGAGGGGGGGTAAATTCACCCCTCCACTTT

size: few
length: 15
V: TRBV2
D: TRBD1
J: TRBJ1-1
CDR3: CASSHGGQVRTEAFF
DNA: TGTGCCAGCAGTCACGGGGGACAGGTCCGCACTGAAGCTTTCTTT

size: NA
length: 12
V: TRBV27
D: NA
J: TRBJ1-2
CDR3: CASRQGGYGYTF
DNA: TGTGCCAGCAGGCAAGGTGGCTATGGCTACACCTTC

size: NA
length: 15
V: TRBV5-6
D: TRBD2
J: TRBJ2-4
CDR3: CASSRLADPKNIQYF
DNA: TGTGCCAGCAGTCGCCTAGCGGACCCCAAAAACATTCAGTACTTC

size: many
length: 15
V: TRBV7-9
D: NA
J: TRBJ2-1
CDR3: CASSLAPTPWDEQFF
DNA: TGTGCCAGCAGCTTAGCACCAACACCCTGGGATGAGCAGTTCTTC

size: NA
length: 13
V: TRBV19
D: NA
J: TRBJ1-5
CDR3: CASSISGDQPQHF
DNA: TGTGCCAGTAGTATCTCAGGGGATCAGCCCCAGCATTTT

size: many
length: 17
V: TRBV7-2
D: TRBD2
J: TRBJ2-5
CDR3: CASSFGPRRGAGETQYF
DNA: TGTGCCAGCAGCTTTGGGCCTCGGCGGGGGGCCGGGGAGACCCAGTACTTC

size: NA
length: 20
V: TRBV7-2
D: TRBD2
J: TRBJ2-5
CDR3: CASSLAMGLAGGRVRETQYF
DNA: TGTGCCAGCAGCTTAGCTATGGGACTAGCGGGGGGCAGGGTTAGGGAGACCCAGTACTTC

size: few
length: 15
V: TRBV2
D: TRBD2
J: TRBJ2-5
CDR3: CASSAGTSDVETQYF
DNA: TGTGCCAGCAGTGCCGGGACTAGCGATGTAGAGACCCAGTACTTC

size: NA
length: 14
V: TRBV7-6
D: NA
J: TRBJ2-7
CDR3: CASSFGGSTYEQYF
DNA: TGTGCCAGCAGCTTCGGTGGGTCGACCTACGAGCAGTACTTC

size: NA
length: 18
V: TRBV5-8
D: TRBD2
J: TRBJ2-1
CDR3: CASSRLAGGPFSYNEQFF
DNA: TGTGCCAGCAGTAGACTAGCGGGGGGCCCATTCTCCTACAATGAGCAGTTCTTC

size: few
length: 17
V: TRBV7-7
D: TRBD2
J: TRBJ2-5
CDR3: CASSPAAASGFQETQYF
DNA: TGTGCCAGCAGTCCAGCTGCGGCTAGCGGGTTCCAAGAGACCCAGTACTTC

size: few
length: 14
V: TRBV7-9
D: NA
J: TRBJ2-2
CDR3: CASSLGVGTGELFF
DNA: TGTGCCAGCAGCCTCGGGGTTGGCACCGGGGAGCTGTTTTTT

size: many
length: 16
V: TRBV4-1
D: TRBD2
J: TRBJ2-7
CDR3: CASSYSGTSGTYEQYF
DNA: TGCGCCAGCAGCTACTCCGGGACTAGCGGGACCTACGAGCAGTACTTC

size: few
length: 15
V: TRBV4-1
D: TRBD1
J: TRBJ2-3
CDR3: CASTLSGTGEDTQYF
DNA: TGCGCCAGCACCCTTTCGGGGACAGGGGAAGATACGCAGTATTTT

size: many
length: 14
V: TRBV7-8
D: NA
J: TRBJ2-7
CDR3: CASSLDVGSYEQYF
DNA: TGTGCCAGCAGCTTAGATGTAGGGTCCTACGAGCAGTACTTC

size: many
length: 15
V: TRBV12-3/TRBV12-4
D: NA
J: TRBJ2-1
CDR3: CASSLGLELYNEQFF
DNA: TGTGCCAGCAGTTTGGGACTGGAGCTATACAATGAGCAGTTCTTC

size: NA
length: 14
V: TRBV7-6
D: NA
J: TRBJ2-5
CDR3: CASGLETDQETQYF
DNA: TGTGCCAGCGGACTTGAAACGGACCAAGAGACCCAGTACTTC

size: few
length: 17
V: TRBV7-8
D: TRBD2
J: TRBJ2-7
CDR3: CASSPGLAGGSSYEQYF
DNA: TGTGCCAGCAGCCCGGGACTAGCGGGGGGAAGCTCCTACGAGCAGTACTTC

size: NA
length: 16
V: TRBV12-3/TRBV12-4
D: TRBD2
J: TRBJ2-3
CDR3: CASISEAGGVTDTQYF
DNA: TGTGCCAGCATTTCGGAAGCGGGGGGAGTTACAGATACGCAGTATTTT

size: many
length: 15
V: TRBV7-9
D: NA
J: TRBJ1-5
CDR3: CASSSGGGAYQPQHF
DNA: TGTGCCAGCAGCTCCGGGGGGGGGGCCTATCAGCCCCAGCATTTT

size: NA
length: 15
V: TRBV6-1
D: NA
J: TRBJ2-1
CDR3: CASREGPSSYNEQFF
DNA: TGTGCCAGCAGAGAGGGGCCTAGCTCCTACAATGAGCAGTTCTTC

size: NA
length: 15
V: TRBV7-6
D: NA
J: TRBJ1-1
CDR3: CASSQREGPLDEAFF
DNA: TGTGCCAGCAGCCAAAGAGAGGGGCCTTTGGATGAAGCTTTCTTT

size: NA
length: 14
V: TRBV4-1
D: TRBD2
J: TRBJ2-1
CDR3: CASSQDGPPGGEFF
DNA: TGCGCCAGCAGCCAAGACGGGCCTCCCGGGGGGGAGTTCTTC

size: NA
length: 14
V: TRBV30
D: TRBD1
J: TRBJ1-2
CDR3: CAWTDRAQFYGYTF
DNA: TGTGCCTGGACGGACAGGGCCCAATTCTATGGCTACACCTTC

size: NA
length: 17
V: TRBV4-2
D: TRBD2
J: TRBJ2-5
CDR3: CASSQDGKRGSQETQYF
DNA: TGTGCCAGCAGCCAAGATGGGAAGCGGGGGTCCCAAGAGACCCAGTACTTC

size: NA
length: 14
V: TRBV7-9
D: TRBD1
J: TRBJ2-7
CDR3: CASSSQDRAVEQYF
DNA: TGTGCCAGCAGCTCCCAAGACAGGGCGGTCGAGCAGTACTTC

size: NA
length: 15
V: TRBV6-2/TRBV6-3
D: NA
J: TRBJ2-2
CDR3: CASSYGLGNTGELFF
DNA: TGTGCCAGCAGTTACGGCTTGGGAAACACCGGGGAGCTGTTTTTT

size: NA
length: 14
V: TRBV19
D: TRBD2
J: TRBJ2-1
CDR3: CATGLAGGFNEQFF
DNA: TGTGCCACCGGACTAGCGGGGGGGTTCAATGAGCAGTTCTTC

size: few
length: 19
V: TRBV14
D: NA
J: TRBJ2-6
CDR3: CASSQRPGAHYSGANVLTF
DNA: TGTGCCAGCAGCCAACGCCCGGGGGCCCATTACTCTGGGGCCAACGTCCTGACTTTC

size: few
length: 15
V: TRBV2
D: TRBD1
J: TRBJ1-1
CDR3: CASSDQTGGGTEAFF
DNA: TGTGCCAGCAGTGATCAGACAGGGGGGGGCACTGAAGCTTTCTTT

size: few
length: 16
V: TRBV19
D: TRBD1
J: TRBJ2-5
CDR3: CASSRWTGGLEETQYF
DNA: TGTGCCAGTAGTAGGTGGACAGGGGGTTTAGAAGAGACCCAGTACTTC

size: few
length: 15
V: TRBV20-1
D: TRBD1
J: TRBJ1-2
CDR3: CSARDEGQSFYGYTF
DNA: TGCAGTGCTAGAGATGAGGGACAGTCATTCTACGGCTACACCTTC

size: NA
length: 15
V: TRBV19
D: TRBD2
J: TRBJ2-1
CDR3: CASSLGLALWDEQFF
DNA: TGTGCCAGTAGTTTGGGACTAGCGCTTTGGGATGAGCAGTTCTTC

size: NA
length: 14
V: TRBV12-3/TRBV12-4
D: TRBD2
J: TRBJ2-5
CDR3: CASSTRTRQETQYF
DNA: TGTGCCAGCAGCACAAGGACTAGGCAAGAGACCCAGTACTTC

size: many
length: 18
V: TRBV5-6
D: NA
J: TRBJ1-1
CDR3: CASSLDSSVWERDTEAFF
DNA: TGTGCCAGCAGCTTGGATTCGTCAGTCTGGGAAAGGGACACTGAAGCTTTCTTT

size: few
length: 15
V: TRBV15
D: NA
J: TRBJ1-5
CDR3: CATSLGEQGNQPQHF
DNA: TGTGCCACCAGCCTGGGGGAACAGGGCAATCAGCCCCAGCATTTT

size: NA
length: 15
V: TRBV4-2
D: NA
J: TRBJ1-2
CDR3: CASSQPETVSYGYTF
DNA: TGTGCCAGCAGCCAACCGGAGACGGTCAGCTATGGCTACACCTTC

size: NA
length: 18
V: TRBV19
D: TRBD2
J: TRBJ2-1
CDR3: CASSISSGGQSSYNEQFF
DNA: TGTGCCAGTAGTATATCCAGCGGGGGGCAGAGCTCCTACAATGAGCAGTTCTTC

size: NA
length: 13
V: TRBV9
D: NA
J: TRBJ1-3
CDR3: CASSPPSGNTIYF
DNA: TGTGCCAGCAGCCCCCCCTCTGGAAACACCATATATTTT

size: few
length: 11
V: TRBV7-2
D: NA
J: TRBJ2-5
CDR3: CASSLWETQYF
DNA: TGTGCCAGCAGCTTATGGGAGACCCAGTACTTC

size: few
length: 17
V: TRBV15
D: NA
J: TRBJ1-1
CDR3: CATAGAPGRGLNTEAFF
DNA: TGTGCCACCGCCGGAGCACCCGGGCGGGGATTGAACACTGAAGCTTTCTTT